What follows are 27 T cell receptor beta chains derived from one specimen sequenced in a study of cytomegalovirus exposure and HLA in healthy donors. The PCR employed 60 Vbeta primers together with 13 Jbeta primers. Measured with immunoSEQ multiplex PCR; TCRdb has only the in-frame clones, and not every one. Counted here are a few hundred thousand clones, over 90% occurring once; the ten biggest clones make up approximately 1.5%. Material: PBMCs. Receptors originate from a girl aged 2 to 9 in good health and CMV-seronegative.

The chain employs TRBV25-1 and TRBJ1-2; a possible D gene is TRBD1 (6 bases). Germline V gene sequence: CDR1 MGHDK, CDR2 SYGVNS. This CDR3 spans 12 amino acids. V was trimmed by 5 bases and J by 8 bases, leaving 12 bases between them. CDR3 sequence (DNA): TGTGCCAGCAGTTCGGACAGAAAAGGCTACACCTTC. It is translated as CASSSDRKGYTF.

This chain connects TRBV2 to TRBJ2-1; 7 nucleotides agree with TRBD2. The ends lost 7 bases at V and 4 bases at J; junction bases unmatched: 4. Germline V lookup: CDR1 SNHLY, CDR2 FYNNEI. This CDR3 has 13 residues. The CDR3 protein is CASISGGYNEQFF. The CDR3 DNA reads TGTGCCAGCATTTCGGGGGGATACAATGAGCAGTTCTTC.

The chain has TRBV9 and TRBJ1-1, with TRBD1 as a possible D gene (5 bases). CDR1 and CDR2 from the germline V gene are SGDLS and YYNGEE. The CDR3 extends over 15 amino acids. Trimming took off 0 bases at V and 4 bases at J, with 13 bases between the two ends. The CDR3 DNA follows: TGTGCCAGCAGCGTAGCCGGGGGGGTGGGCACTGAAGCTTTCTTT. Its protein is CASSVAGGVGTEAFF.

CDR3: CASIKERMGELFF. CDR3 bases: TGTGCCAGCATCAAGGAGCGCATGGGGGAGCTGTTTTTT. V usage is TRBV7-2 and J usage is TRBJ2-2, with D uncertain. Germline CDR1 is SGHTA and CDR2 is FQGNSA. This CDR3 contains 13 residues. Trimming left V 7 bases short and J 8 bases short, with 14 bases between.

The chain links TRBV5-4 to TRBJ2-1; 7 bases are a match to TRBD1. Germline-derived CDR1 and CDR2 are SGHNT and YYREEE (reference sequence). The CDR3 contains 16 residues. Trimming at V came to 2 bases and at J to 0 bases, leaving 5 bases not matched to a gene. The CDR3 DNA follows: TGTGCCAGCAGCTTAGGGACAGCTAGCTCCTACAATGAGCAGTTCTTC. Its protein product is CASSLGTASSYNEQFF.

The chain links TRBV5-4 to TRBJ1-2, with a weak D call TRBD1 (5 bases). The V end lost 1 base, the J end lost 10 bases, and 29 bases lay between the germline ends. CDR3 length equals 18 residues. Germline CDR1 is SGHNT and CDR2 is YYREEE (reference sequence). The CDR3 region is CASSLKVLARLQGVYYTF. The CDR3 DNA sequence: TGTGCCAGCAGCTTGAAGGTTTTGGCTCGTCTCCAGGGTGTTTACTACACCTTC.

The CDR3 here is CASRAPTEGNTIYF. In nucleotides, the CDR3 is TGCGCCAGCAGGGCCCCGACAGAAGGAAACACCATATATTTT. J is TRBJ1-3 and V is TRBV10-1, with a possible D match to TRBD1 (5 bases). V was trimmed by 6 bases and J by 4 bases, leaving 13 bases between them. Germline loops: CDR1 WNHNN, CDR2 SYGVQD (reference sequence). The CDR3 contains 14 residues.

The CDR3 DNA reads TGTGCCAGCAGTCCCCCTGGCACGGGGGAGACCCAGTACTTC. As protein: CASSPPGTGETQYF. The chain combines TRBV6-1 with TRBJ2-5, with D possibly TRBD2 on 5 matching bases. CDR3 length: 14 residues. The V gene lost 5 bases and the J gene lost 5 bases, with 15 bases spanning the gap. Germline CDR1 MNHNS, CDR2 SASEGT.

The rearrangement uses TRBV28 and TRBJ2-1; D possibly corresponds to TRBD1 (5 bases). CDR1 and CDR2 (germline): MDHEN, SYDVKM. The ends were cut back, 4 bases at V and 4 bases at J, with 11 bases in the middle. The CDR3 is made up of 14 amino acids. CDR3 loop: CASSSLTEYNEQFF. The CDR3 DNA is TGTGCCAGCAGTTCGTTGACAGAGTACAATGAGCAGTTCTTC. Drawing the rest from reference TRBV28 and TRBJ2-1, the complete variable domain is DVKVTQSSRYLVKRTGEKVFLECVQDMDHENMFWYRQDPGLGLRLIYFSYDVKMKEKGDIPEGYSVSREKKERFSLILESASTNQTSMYLCASSSLTEYNEQFFGPGTRLTVL.

The chain links TRBV29-1 to TRBJ2-3; 8 bases match TRBD2. The CDR3 has 15 residues. Germline V gives CDR1 SQVTM, CDR2 ANQGSEA. The V and J ends lost 3 bases and 3 bases, in that order; junction bases with no gene match: 8. The CDR3: CSVDLAGGGTDTQYF. The CDR3 bases are TGCAGCGTTGACCTTGCGGGAGGTGGGACAGATACGCAGTATTTT.

The chain carries TRBV13 and TRBJ1-3, with a possible D match to TRBD1 (5 bases). CDR1 PRHDT and CDR2 FYEKMQ come from the germline V gene (reference sequence). The CDR3 sequence is 15 residues long. V was shortened by 4 bases and J by 0 bases, with 10 bases between the two germline ends. The CDR3 bases are TGTGCCAGCAGCTCGACAGAAGACTCTGGAAACACCATATATTTT. It translates to CASSSTEDSGNTIYF.

The rearrangement links TRBV2 to TRBJ1-1, with D unresolved. Germline V gene sequence: CDR1 SNHLY, CDR2 FYNNEI. The length of the CDR3 is 14 residues. The germline V and J ends were trimmed by 5 bases and 1 base, with 11 bases remaining between them. The chain's CDR3 is CASSPTVGNTEAFF. Here the CDR3 DNA reads TGTGCCAGCAGTCCCACGGTCGGGAACACTGAAGCTTTCTTT. The entire variable domain, with the rest obtained from reference TRBV2 and TRBJ1-1, is as follows: EPEVTQTPSHQVTQMGQEVILRCVPISNHLYFYWYRQILGQKVEFLVSFYNNEISEKSEIFDDQFSVERPDGSNFTLKIRSTKLEDSAMYFCASSPTVGNTEAFFGQGTRLTVV.

This clone was detected a few times. The chain employs TRBV6-5 and TRBJ1-1; perhaps TRBD1 as D (6 bases). V was clipped by 2 bases and J by 1 base, with 14 bases between them. The CDR3 has 16 amino acids. The V gene's germline CDR1 is MNHEY and CDR2 SVGAGI. The CDR3 DNA reads as TGTGCCAGCAGTTACAAGACAGGAACAACGAACACTGAAGCTTTCTTT. Translated: CASSYKTGTTNTEAFF.

The CDR3 spells CASTYLLETGVYGYTF. DNA of the CDR3: TGTGCCAGTACCTACCTACTTGAAACAGGGGTCTATGGCTACACCTTC. The rearrangement uses TRBV19 and TRBJ1-2, with 7 positions matching TRBD1. Germline values: CDR1 LNHDA, CDR2 SQIVND (reference sequence). V was pared by 7 bases and J by 4 bases, with 15 bases of the junction left unmatched. The CDR3 runs 16 residues.

In this sample, this clone turned up a few times. This chain uses TRBV5-1 with TRBJ2-7; TRBD1 agrees at 8 bases. V dropped 3 bases and J dropped 4; count of bases not matched to a gene: 9. CDR1 SGHRS and CDR2 YFSETQ come from the germline V gene. The CDR3 totals 15 residues. For the CDR3, the DNA is TGCGCCAGCAGCTCATTACAGGGGGTAAAATACGAGCAGTACTTC. Its protein is CASSSLQGVKYEQYF. The variable domain in full, completed from reference TRBV5-1 and TRBJ2-7, reads KAGVTQTPRYLIKTRGQQVTLSCSPISGHRSVSWYQQTPGQGLQFLFEYFSETQRNKGNFPGRFSGRQFSNSRSEMNVSTLELGDSALYLCASSSLQGVKYEQYFGPGTRLTVT.

V and J are TRBV29-1 and TRBJ2-1, with 8 positions matching TRBD2. In germline, CDR1 is SQVTM, CDR2 ANQGSEA. The CDR3 consists of 16 residues. J was trimmed by 7 bases and V by 2 bases; bases with no gene match: 13. CDR3 nucleotides: TGCAGCGTTGAACGGGGTAGCGGGACCCTTGGGAATGAGCAGTTCTTC. Translating it yields CSVERGSGTLGNEQFF.

The rearrangement joins TRBV2 to TRBJ2-7, with 8 bases matching TRBD1. After removal of 10 bases from V and 1 base from J, the junction contained 3 bases not matched to a gene. From germline, CDR1 is SNHLY and CDR2 FYNNEI. CDR3 length: 12 amino acids. As DNA, the CDR3 is TGTGCCACGCGGGACAGGTCCTACGAGCAGTACTTC. Translation gives CATRDRSYEQYF.

V usage is TRBV10-3 and J usage is TRBJ2-7; D is perhaps TRBD1 (5 bases). The length of the CDR3 is 13 residues. CDR1 is ENHRY, CDR2 SYGVKD, per germline. V was clipped by 7 bases and J by 2 bases, with 12 bases between them. CDR3 bases: TGTGCCATCAAGGCAGCAGGGACCTACGAGCAGTACTTC. It yields the protein CAIKAAGTYEQYF.

The CDR3 spells CASSPTGGQDNEKLFF. CDR3 bases: TGTGCCAGTAGTCCGACAGGTGGGCAAGATAATGAAAAACTGTTTTTT. This chain links TRBV19 with TRBJ1-4; D possibly corresponds to TRBD1 (6 bases). V lost 5 bases to trimming and J lost 4 bases, with 17 bases between them. CDR1 and CDR2 from the germline V gene are LNHDA and SQIVND (reference sequence). This CDR3 region has 16 residues. Together with reference TRBV19 and TRBJ1-4, the CDR3 gives the full variable domain: DGGITQSPKYLFRKEGQNVTLSCEQNLNHDAMYWYRQDPGQGLRLIYYSQIVNDFQKGDIAEGYSVSREKKESFPLTVTSAQKNPTAFYLCASSPTGGQDNEKLFFGSGTQLSVL.

The J gene is TRBJ2-5, the V gene TRBV7-9, with 8 bases matching TRBD2. Germline trimming cut 5 bases from V and 5 bases from J; bases unmatched to any gene: 7. The CDR3 covers 14 residues. Germline lookup yields CDR1 SEHNR and CDR2 FQNEAQ (reference sequence). CDR3: CASSTGLGFETQYF. CDR3 sequence (DNA): TGTGCCAGCAGCACGGGACTAGGTTTTGAGACCCAGTACTTC. Combining the CDR3 with reference TRBV7-9 and TRBJ2-5 gives the whole variable domain DTGVSQNPRHKITKRGQNVTFRCDPISEHNRLYWYRQTLGQGPEFLTYFQNEAQLEKSRLLSDRFSAERPKGSFSTLEIQRTEQGDSAMYLCASSTGLGFETQYFGPGTRLLVL.

In DNA, the CDR3 is TGTGCCGTAAGCGACTCCCCATATGGCTACACCTTC. Translation gives CAVSDSPYGYTF. The chain combines TRBV19 with TRBJ1-2, with unresolved D. The germline gives CDR1 LNHDA, CDR2 SQIVND (reference sequence). The V and J ends lost 11 bases and 5 bases respectively, with 15 bases between them. This CDR3 region has 12 residues.

This clone was observed once. The chain has TRBV30 and TRBJ2-7; 7 nucleotides agree with TRBD1. This CDR3 region has 12 residues. CDR1 and CDR2 (germline): GTSNPN, SVGIG (reference sequence). Losses at the gene ends were 6 bases for V and 1 base for J; bases not matched to a gene: 3. The CDR3 DNA sequence: TGTGCCTGTATACAGGGGTCCTACGAGCAGTACTTC. Its protein is CACIQGSYEQYF.

In its sample, this clone was seen a few times. The rearrangement links TRBV5-1 to TRBJ1-1; the match to TRBD1 covers 7 bases. This CDR3 is 14 amino acids long. Germline assignment: CDR1 SGHRS and CDR2 YFSETQ. The junction had 5 bases not matched to a gene; V was cut back by 6 bases and J by 0 bases. CDR3 bases: TGCGCCAGCACCACGGGACAGATGAACACTGAAGCTTTCTTT. Amino acid sequence: CASTTGQMNTEAFF.

The V and J genes are TRBV5-1 and TRBJ1-4; D not certain. The V gene's germline CDR1 is SGHRS and CDR2 YFSETQ. This CDR3 has 14 residues. Trimming removed 1 base from V and 6 bases from J, with 10 bases in between. The CDR3 DNA reads as TGCGCCAGCAGCTTGTCTTTCCCCCATGAAAAACTGTTTTTT. This encodes CASSLSFPHEKLFF.

The chain combines TRBV27 with TRBJ2-2, with D uncertain. The germline gives CDR1 MNHEY, CDR2 SMNVEV (reference sequence). This CDR3 has 11 residues. Trimming removed 6 bases from V and 5 bases from J, with 4 bases in between. CDR3 region: CASSRTGELFF. The CDR3 nucleotides are TGTGCCAGCAGCCGGACCGGGGAGCTGTTTTTT.

The CDR3 DNA reads as TGTGCCAGCAACCGAATGGTCGGTAGCAATGAGCAGTTCTTC. It is translated as CASNRMVGSNEQFF. This sequence joins TRBV25-1 and TRBJ2-1; no clear D. Trimming left V 7 bases short and J 6 bases short, with 16 bases between. CDR3 length equals 14 residues. Looked up from germline, CDR1 is MGHDK and CDR2 is SYGVNS.

This clone was found once. CDR3 sequence: CASSLRGNFGETQYF. The CDR3 DNA follows: TGTGCCAGCAGCTTAAGGGGGAACTTCGGAGAGACCCAGTACTTC. The rearrangement links TRBV7-2 to TRBJ2-5, with D possibly matching TRBD1 (6 bases). Trimming removed 2 bases from V and 4 bases from J, with 14 bases in between. The CDR3 is made up of 15 amino acids. Germline CDR1 and CDR2: SGHTA and FQGNSA.